These 7 T cell receptor beta chains share one sample of origin, sequenced in a study of CD8+ T cells in alopecia areata. The treatment here: oral pan-JAK inhibitor, 5-10 mg twice daily. RNA was isolated and reverse transcribed to cDNA, the sequencing template. The assay was immunoSEQ multiplex PCR, and TCRdb's table has in-frame clones only and misses some. The sample has 130,000 or so clones; around 83% are singletons. The input for sequencing was CD8+ T cells sorted from blood, taken at week 4, from a patient treated with tofacitinib. These TCRs come from a human donor with alopecia areata.

This clone was observed a few times. V usage is TRBV29-1 and J usage is TRBJ2-1; 8 bases map to TRBD2. Per the germline V gene, CDR1 is SQVTM and CDR2 is ANQGSEA. Losses at the gene ends were 3 bases for V and 5 bases for J; bases not matched to a gene: 6. The CDR3 spans 14 residues. CDR3 region: CSVDPAGGNNEQFF. CDR3 bases: TGCAGCGTTGATCCGGCGGGGGGCAACAATGAGCAGTTCTTC.

The chain couples TRBV2 to TRBJ2-7; D possibly corresponds to TRBD1 (5 bases). V lost 6 bases, J lost 3 bases, and 15 bases lay in between. From germline, CDR1 is SNHLY and CDR2 FYNNEI. The CDR3 spans 14 residues. The chain's CDR3 is CASRLTETYYEQYF. The CDR3 coding sequence is TGTGCCAGCAGACTGACAGAAACCTACTACGAGCAGTACTTC.

This sequence joins TRBV14 and TRBJ1-2; D remains unclear. The V end was cut by 2 bases, the J end by 0 bases, with 19 bases between. CDR1 and CDR2 (germline): SGHDN, FVKESK. This CDR3 region has 18 residues. CDR3 coding DNA: TGTGCCAGCAGCCAACTTTGGGGTGACCAGGAGGCTAACTATGGCTACACCTTC. Its translation: CASSQLWGDQEANYGYTF.

This clone was observed a few times. The chain employs TRBV7-9 and TRBJ1-3, with 10 bases that match TRBD1. V lost 5 bases, J lost 1 base, and 5 bases stayed unmatched. The CDR3 totals 16 residues. Germline CDR1 and CDR2: SEHNR and FQNEAQ (reference sequence). The CDR3, as DNA: TGTGCCAGCAGCCCGGGACAGGGGAATTCTGGAAACACCATATATTTT. This sequence encodes CASSPGQGNSGNTIYF.

The chain recombines TRBV10-2 with TRBJ2-3, with TRBD2 matching 8 bases. Per the germline V gene, CDR1 is WSHSY and CDR2 is SAAADI. The CDR3 totals 14 residues. V lost 7 bases, J lost 4 bases, and 7 bases stayed unmatched. The CDR3 coding sequence is TGCGCCAGCACCAGCGGGGGTGGCGCAGATACGCAGTATTTT. Protein: CASTSGGGADTQYF.

This clone was observed once. The rearrangement links TRBV19 to TRBJ2-7; 10 bases match TRBD1. The CDR3 loop spans 14 amino acids. V lost 5 bases to trimming and J lost 3 bases; unmatched junction nucleotides: 4. The germline gives CDR1 LNHDA, CDR2 SQIVND (reference sequence). The CDR3 DNA reads TGTGCCAGTAGTGTCGGGACAGGGGTCTACGAGCAGTACTTC. Residues: CASSVGTGVYEQYF.

V is TRBV29-1 and J is TRBJ1-1, with TRBD1 identical over 9 bases. The CDR3 extends over 11 amino acids. Germline CDR1 is SQVTM and CDR2 is ANQGSEA. After removal of 5 bases from V and 11 bases from J, the junction contained 6 bases not matched to a gene. CDR3 protein: CSVLTGGEAFF. The DNA for the CDR3 is TGCAGCGTTTTGACAGGGGGTGAGGCTTTCTTT.